This TCR beta chain originates from a study of technical replicates of blood from several donors. The method was immunoSEQ multiplex PCR; TCRdb's version includes in-frame clones alone and lacks a portion of them. This repertoire shows around 83,000 clones, 94% found once; its top ten account for 0.39%. This TCR derives from a human donor in good health. The sample consisted of T cells isolated from PBMCs.

CDR3 bases: TGTGCCATCAGTGACCCGGGACTAGCGGTAGCCAAAAACATTCAGTACTTC. Translated, it gives CAISDPGLAVAKNIQYF. The chain couples TRBV10-3 to TRBJ2-4; TRBD2 matches at 11 bases. Germline V gene lookup returns CDR1 ENHRY and CDR2 SYGVKD. This CDR3 comprises 17 residues. The trim removed 3 bases at V and 0 bases at J, leaving 4 bases unmatched.